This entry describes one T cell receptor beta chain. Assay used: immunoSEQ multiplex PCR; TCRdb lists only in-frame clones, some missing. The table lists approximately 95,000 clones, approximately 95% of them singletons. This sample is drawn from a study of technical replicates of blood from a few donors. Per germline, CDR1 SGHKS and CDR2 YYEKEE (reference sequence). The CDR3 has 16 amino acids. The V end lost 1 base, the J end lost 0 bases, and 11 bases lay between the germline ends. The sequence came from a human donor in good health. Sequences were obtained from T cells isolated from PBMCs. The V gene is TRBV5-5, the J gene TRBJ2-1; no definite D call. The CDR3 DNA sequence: TGTGCCAGCAGCTTGTATGCTAGTAGCTCCTACAATGAGCAGTTCTTC. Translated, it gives CASSLYASSSYNEQFF.